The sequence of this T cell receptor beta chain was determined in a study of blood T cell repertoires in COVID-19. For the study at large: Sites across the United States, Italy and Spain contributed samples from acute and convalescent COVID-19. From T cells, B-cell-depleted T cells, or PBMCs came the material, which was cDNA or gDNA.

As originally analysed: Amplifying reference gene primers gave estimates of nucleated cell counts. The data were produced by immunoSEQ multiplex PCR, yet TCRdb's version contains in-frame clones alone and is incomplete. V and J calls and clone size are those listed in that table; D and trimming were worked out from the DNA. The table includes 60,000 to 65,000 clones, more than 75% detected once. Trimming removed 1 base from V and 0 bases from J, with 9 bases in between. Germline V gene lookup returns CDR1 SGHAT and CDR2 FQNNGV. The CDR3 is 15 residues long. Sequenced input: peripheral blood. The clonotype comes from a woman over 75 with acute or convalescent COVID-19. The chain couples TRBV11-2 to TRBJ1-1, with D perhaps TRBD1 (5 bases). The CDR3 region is CASSLVGGVNTEAFF. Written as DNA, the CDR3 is TGTGCCAGCAGCTTAGTGGGGGGGGTGAACACTGAAGCTTTCTTT.